This entry features one T cell receptor (beta chain) sequence. This record belongs to a study of T cell responses to AZD1222 COVID-19 vaccine. Libraries were prepared by immunoSEQ multiplex PCR; TCRdb keeps only in-frame clonotypes and omits some of them. This sample has about 120,000 clones, with 91% found just once. Trimming stripped 3 bases from V and 2 bases from J, with 11 bases between. The CDR3 has 14 residues. The V gene's germline CDR1 is MNHNS and CDR2 SASEGT. The starting material was peripheral blood, obtained on day 0 of AZD1222 vaccination. This clonotype was sampled from an adult in good health. This sequence joins TRBV6-1 and TRBJ2-7; either TRBD1 or TRBD2 may supply D (5 bases each). The chain's CDR3 is CASSEVPGPYEQYF. In DNA form, the CDR3 reads TGTGCCAGCAGTGAGGTACCGGGGCCCTACGAGCAGTACTTC.